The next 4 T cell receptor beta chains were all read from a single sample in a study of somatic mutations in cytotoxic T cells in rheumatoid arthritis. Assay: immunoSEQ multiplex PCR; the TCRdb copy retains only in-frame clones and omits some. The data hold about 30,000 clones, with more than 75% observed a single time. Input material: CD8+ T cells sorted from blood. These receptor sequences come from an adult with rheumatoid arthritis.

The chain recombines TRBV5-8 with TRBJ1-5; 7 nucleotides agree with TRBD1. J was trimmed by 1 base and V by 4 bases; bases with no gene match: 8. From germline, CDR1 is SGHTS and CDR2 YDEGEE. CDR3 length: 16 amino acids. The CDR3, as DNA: TGTGCCAGCAGCATGCGGCCGGGACAGAGCAATCAGCCCCAGCATTTT. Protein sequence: CASSMRPGQSNQPQHF.

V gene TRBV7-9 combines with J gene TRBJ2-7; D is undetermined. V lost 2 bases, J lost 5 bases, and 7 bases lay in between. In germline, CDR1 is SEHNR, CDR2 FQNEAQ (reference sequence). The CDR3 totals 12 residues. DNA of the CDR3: TGTGCCAGCAGCTTAACGACTCACGAGCAGTACTTC. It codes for CASSLTTHEQYF.

The CDR3 region is CASSEALAGLAGDRVDQETQYF. As DNA, the CDR3 is TGTGCCAGCAGTGAAGCGTTGGCGGGACTAGCGGGGGACCGGGTCGATCAGGAGACCCAGTACTTC. V gene TRBV2 combines with J gene TRBJ2-5; 14 positions agree with TRBD2. Germline assignment: CDR1 SNHLY and CDR2 FYNNEI. V trimming: 0 bases; J trimming: 5 bases; junction bases outside the gene matches: 20. The CDR3 is 22 residues long.

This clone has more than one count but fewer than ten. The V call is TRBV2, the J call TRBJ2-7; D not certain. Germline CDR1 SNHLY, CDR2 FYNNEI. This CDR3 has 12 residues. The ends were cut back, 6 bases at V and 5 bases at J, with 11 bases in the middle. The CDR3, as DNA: TGTGCCAGCAGGAGTAGGGCCCACGAGCAGTACTTC. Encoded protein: CASRSRAHEQYF.